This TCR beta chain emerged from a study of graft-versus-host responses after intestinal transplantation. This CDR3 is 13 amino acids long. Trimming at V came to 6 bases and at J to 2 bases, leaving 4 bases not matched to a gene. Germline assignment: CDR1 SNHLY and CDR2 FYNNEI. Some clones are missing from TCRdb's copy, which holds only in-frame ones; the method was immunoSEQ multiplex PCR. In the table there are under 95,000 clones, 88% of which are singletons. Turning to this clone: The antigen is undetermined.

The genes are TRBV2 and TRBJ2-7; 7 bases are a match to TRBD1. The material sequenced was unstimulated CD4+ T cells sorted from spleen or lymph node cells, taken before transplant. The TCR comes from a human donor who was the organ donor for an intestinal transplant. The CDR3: CASSNRGPYEQYF. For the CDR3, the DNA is TGTGCCAGCAGCAACAGGGGACCCTACGAGCAGTACTTC. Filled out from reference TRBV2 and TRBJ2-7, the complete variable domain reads EPEVTQTPSHQVTQMGQEVILRCVPISNHLYFYWYRQILGQKVEFLVSFYNNEISEKSEIFDDQFSVERPDGSNFTLKIRSTKLEDSAMYFCASSNRGPYEQYFGPGTRLTVT.